The 7 T cell receptor beta chains below all came from one sample that was sequenced in a study of T cell responses to AZD1222 COVID-19 vaccine. Produced via immunoSEQ multiplex PCR; TCRdb's table is partial and in-frame only. The top ten clones hold roughly a tenth of a sample with 59,000 or so clones, around 80% of them seen once. Specimen: peripheral blood, collected on day 0 of AZD1222 vaccination. These receptors originate from an adult in good health.

The chain carries TRBV11-3 and TRBJ1-1; no clear D. CDR3 length equals 13 residues. V was trimmed by 6 bases and J by 2 bases, leaving 10 bases between them. CDR1 and CDR2 from the germline V gene are SGHNT and YENEEA. The CDR3 region has the DNA TGTGCCAGCAGTCCCGACGGAAACACTGAAGCTTTCTTT. It translates to CASSPDGNTEAFF.

The count of this clone is one. The V gene is TRBV15, the J gene TRBJ2-1; D may be TRBD1 (6 bases). Between the trimmed V and J ends, which lost 11 bases and 4 bases, there was a span of 18 bases. This CDR3 is 14 amino acids long. Germline CDR1 and CDR2: LNHNV and YYDKDF (reference sequence). DNA of the CDR3: TGTGCCGTGAAACCGGGACATTTATACAATGAGCAGTTCTTC. This encodes CAVKPGHLYNEQFF.

DNA of the CDR3: TGCAGTGCCAGTGGGCTAGCGGGGAAATGGGATACGCAGTATTTT. Translating gives CSASGLAGKWDTQYF. The chain has TRBV20-1 and TRBJ2-3; 9 positions match TRBD2. The V segment lost 6 bases and the J segment 6 bases; nucleotides outside the gene matches: 13. The germline gives CDR1 DFQATT, CDR2 SNEGSKA (reference sequence). The CDR3 runs to 15 residues.

This clone has a single count. J is TRBJ2-7 and V is TRBV6-2 or TRBV6-3; D is possibly TRBD1 (5 bases). Germline CDR1 is MNHEY and CDR2 is SVGEGT. The CDR3 is made up of 14 amino acids. Trimming removed 2 bases at V and 5 bases at J, with 13 bases between. The CDR3 region has the DNA TGTGCCAGCAGTTACACCCAGGGTGTCGACGAGCAGTACTTC. Translating gives CASSYTQGVDEQYF.

V gene TRBV5-1 combines with J gene TRBJ1-4; TRBD1 matches 7 bases. The CDR3 runs 17 residues. The germline CDR1 and CDR2 sequences are SGHRS and YFSETQ. V trimming: 4 bases; J trimming: 3 bases; junction bases outside the gene matches: 12. Here the CDR3 DNA reads TGCGCCAGCAGCCCAGCGACAGGGTTGGCCTCTAATGAAAAACTGTTTTTT. Translated, it gives CASSPATGLASNEKLFF.

The J gene is TRBJ1-5, the V gene TRBV18, with TRBD1 matching 7 bases. The V segment lost 4 bases and the J segment 11 bases; nucleotides outside the gene matches: 26. Germline values: CDR1 KGHSH, CDR2 LQKENI. The CDR3 length is 19 residues. The CDR3 DNA reads TGTGCCAGCTCACGGGACCCGGGACAGCTCTTTGCGGGTCACGGGGCCCAGCATTTT. Translated, it gives CASSRDPGQLFAGHGAQHF. The full variable domain, rest sourced from reference TRBV18 and TRBJ1-5, is NAGVMQNPRHLVRRRGQEARLRCSPMKGHSHVYWYRQLPEEGLKFMVYLQKENIIDESGMPKERFSAEFPKEGPSILRIQQVVRGDSAAYFCASSRDPGQLFAGHGAQHFGDGTRLSIL.

The rearrangement links TRBV4-1 to TRBJ2-3, with a tentative D call TRBD2 (5 bases). Germline-derived CDR1 and CDR2 are MGHRA and YSYEKL. Trimming removed 1 base at V and 6 bases at J, with 26 bases between. This CDR3 has 19 amino acids. DNA for the CDR3: TGCGCCAGCAGCCAAGTCTCGGCCCGGGGTAGTGACTACTCCGATACGCAGTATTTT. Translation: CASSQVSARGSDYSDTQYF.